One and the same sample provided the 12 T cell receptor beta chains below, sequenced in a study of OX40 agonist ivuxolimab in advanced cancers. Produced via immunoSEQ multiplex PCR; TCRdb's table is partial and in-frame only. The profile shows about 38,000 clones, 87% of them singletons. Sequencing used CD4+ or CD8+ T cells sorted from blood, obtained in a trial of the OX40 agonist ivuxolimab. The receptor set was obtained from an adult with an advanced solid tumor such as melanoma, head and neck, liver or kidney cancer.

The chain joins TRBV19 to TRBJ1-3; 7 bases agree with TRBD1. Trimming took 0 bases from V and 2 from J; bases not matched to a gene: 1. The CDR3 is 15 amino acids. Germline V gene data show CDR1 as LNHDA and CDR2 as SQIVND (reference sequence). The CDR3, as DNA: TGTGCCAGTAGTATAGACACAGGGGCTGGAAACACCATATATTTT. Encoded protein: CASSIDTGAGNTIYF.

In its sample, this clone was seen once. The chain recombines TRBV19 with TRBJ2-7; D might be TRBD1 (7 bases). Trimming left V 3 bases short and J 5 bases short, with 11 bases between. This CDR3 region has 13 residues. The V gene's germline CDR1 is LNHDA and CDR2 SQIVND (reference sequence). The CDR3 DNA follows: TGTGCCAGTAGTATGACAGGGACTCACGAGCAGTACTTC. It specifies CASSMTGTHEQYF.

The chain has TRBV19 and TRBJ1-2, with D hard to call. V lost 2 bases, J lost 3 bases, and 7 bases lay in between. CDR1 is LNHDA and CDR2 is SQIVND in the germline V gene (reference sequence). CDR3 length: 13 residues. The CDR3 sequence: CASSISRDYGYTF. The CDR3 bases are TGTGCCAGTAGTATATCAAGGGACTATGGCTACACCTTC.

This chain joins TRBV9 and TRBJ2-1; no clear D. CDR3 size: 14 residues. V was shortened by 0 bases and J by 5 bases, with 9 bases between the two germline ends. Germline V gives CDR1 SGDLS, CDR2 YYNGEE. The CDR3 sequence: CASSVDYRNNEQFF. CDR3 DNA sequence: TGTGCCAGCAGCGTAGACTACCGAAACAATGAGCAGTTCTTC.

CDR3 bases: TGTGCCAGCAGCTTAGCGAAGACAGGAGCCAAAAACATTCAGTACTTC. This sequence encodes CASSLAKTGAKNIQYF. V and J are TRBV7-8 and TRBJ2-4; a weak D match, TRBD1 (6 bases). Deletions cut 0 bases from V and 0 bases from J, with 9 bases between. This CDR3 is built from 16 residues. Germline values: CDR1 SGHVS, CDR2 FQNEAQ.

The rearrangement uses TRBV11-2 and TRBJ1-2; TRBD1 aligns across 8 bases. The length of the CDR3 is 16 residues. Germline CDR1 reads SGHAT; CDR2 reads FQNNGV. J lost 4 bases, V lost 1 base, and 8 bases had no gene match. DNA for the CDR3: TGTGCCAGCAGCTTAGGACAGGGGCTCAACATCTATGGCTACACCTTC. It codes for CASSLGQGLNIYGYTF.

This sequence joins TRBV29-1 and TRBJ1-1, with a possible D match to TRBD1 (5 bases). CDR1 is SQVTM, CDR2 ANQGSEA, per germline. Between the trimmed V and J ends, which lost 6 bases and 5 bases, there was a span of 13 bases. The CDR3 has 12 residues. The CDR3 nucleotides are TGCAGCGTGCGAGACCCAGGGACTGAAGCTTTCTTT. It specifies CSVRDPGTEAFF.

A word on this clone: The junction departs from the called germline gene at one end, perhaps through a read error. This sequence joins TRBV28 and TRBJ2-3, with D unresolved. This CDR3 spans 11 amino acids. Germline lookup yields CDR1 MDHEN and CDR2 SYDVKM. The DNA for the CDR3 is TGTGCCAGCAGTTCGAACGCCTGGTGGGCTTTT. Translated, it gives CASSSNAWWAF.

The chain joins TRBV10-2 to TRBJ2-1; possible D gene TRBD2, 6 bases. CDR3 size: 17 residues. Germline CDR1 WSHSY, CDR2 SAAADI. V was trimmed by 3 bases and J by 2 bases, leaving 17 bases between them. The CDR3 protein is CASSDVRRDKPYNEQFF. The CDR3 DNA is TGCGCCAGCAGTGATGTTCGGCGGGATAAACCCTACAATGAGCAGTTCTTC.

The chain combines TRBV2 with TRBJ2-7; TRBD1 matches at 7 bases. Germline V gene sequence: CDR1 SNHLY, CDR2 FYNNEI. V lost 6 bases, J lost 4 bases, and 9 bases stayed unmatched. CDR3 length: 14 residues. The CDR3 loop reads CASRDQGQNYEQYF. For the CDR3, the DNA is TGTGCCAGCAGGGACCAGGGACAGAATTACGAGCAGTACTTC.

The chain recombines TRBV14 with TRBJ2-7; 7 bases match TRBD1. Losses at the gene ends were 4 bases for V and 4 bases for J; bases not matched to a gene: 10. This CDR3 has 15 residues. Germline V gene data show CDR1 as SGHDN and CDR2 as FVKESK. The CDR3 here is CASSRGQVSAYEQYF. CDR3 nucleotides: TGTGCCAGCAGCCGAGGACAGGTCTCGGCATACGAGCAGTACTTC.

The J gene is TRBJ1-2, the V gene TRBV7-8, with 7 bases identical to TRBD1. Germline V CDR1 and CDR2: SGHVS, FQNEAQ. The CDR3 is 14 amino acids. The V segment lost 5 bases and the J segment 8 bases; nucleotides outside the gene matches: 11. The CDR3 nucleotides read TGTGCCAGCAGCGAAGGAGGGGGCGCGGGGGGCTACACCTTC. Translation: CASSEGGGAGGYTF.